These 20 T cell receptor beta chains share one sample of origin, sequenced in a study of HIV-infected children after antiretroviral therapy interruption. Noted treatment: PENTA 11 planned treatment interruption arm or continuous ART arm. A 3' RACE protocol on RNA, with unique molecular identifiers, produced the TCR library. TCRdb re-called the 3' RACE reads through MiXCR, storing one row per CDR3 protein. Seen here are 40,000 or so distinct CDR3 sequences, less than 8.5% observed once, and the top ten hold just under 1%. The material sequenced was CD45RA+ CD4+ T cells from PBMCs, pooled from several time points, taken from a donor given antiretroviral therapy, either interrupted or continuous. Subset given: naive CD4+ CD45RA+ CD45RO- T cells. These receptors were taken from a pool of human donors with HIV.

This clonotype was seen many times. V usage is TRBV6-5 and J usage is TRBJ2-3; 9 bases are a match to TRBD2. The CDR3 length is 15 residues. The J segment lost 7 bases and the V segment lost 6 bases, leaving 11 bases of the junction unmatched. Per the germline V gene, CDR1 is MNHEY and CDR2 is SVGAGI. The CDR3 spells CASSHRAGGAHTQYF. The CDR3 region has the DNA TGTGCCAGCAGCCACCGAGCGGGGGGAGCCCATACGCAGTATTTT.

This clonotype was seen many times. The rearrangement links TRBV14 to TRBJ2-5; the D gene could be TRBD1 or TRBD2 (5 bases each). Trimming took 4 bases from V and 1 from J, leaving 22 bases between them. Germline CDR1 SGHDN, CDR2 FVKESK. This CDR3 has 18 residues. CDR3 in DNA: TGTGCCAGCAGCCGCCGAGGGAAGTGGACCGGGACCCAAGAGACCCAGTACTTC. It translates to CASSRRGKWTGTQETQYF.

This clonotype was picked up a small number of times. For the CDR3, the DNA is TGTGCCAGCAGCAGATCGGGGGACGGTTCCTACGAGCAGTACTTC. Translated: CASSRSGDGSYEQYF. The J gene is TRBJ2-7, the V gene TRBV5-5; a possible D gene is TRBD2 (6 bases). The CDR3 has 15 residues. Germline CDR1 SGHKS, CDR2 YYEKEE (reference sequence). The germline V and J ends were trimmed by 4 bases and 1 base, with 15 bases remaining between them. The full variable domain, in which reference TRBV5-5 and TRBJ2-7 provide the parts outside the CDR3, is DAGVTQSPTHLIKTRGQQVTLRCSPISGHKSVSWYQQVLGQGPQFIFQYYEKEERGRGNFPDRFSARQFPNYSSELNVNALLLGDSALYLCASSRSGDGSYEQYFGPGTRLTVT.

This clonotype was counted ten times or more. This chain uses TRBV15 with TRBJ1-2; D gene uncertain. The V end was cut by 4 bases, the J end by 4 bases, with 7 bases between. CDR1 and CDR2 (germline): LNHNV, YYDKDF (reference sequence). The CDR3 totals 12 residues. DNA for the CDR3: TGTGCCACCAGCAAAAACAGCTATGGCTACACCTTC. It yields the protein CATSKNSYGYTF.

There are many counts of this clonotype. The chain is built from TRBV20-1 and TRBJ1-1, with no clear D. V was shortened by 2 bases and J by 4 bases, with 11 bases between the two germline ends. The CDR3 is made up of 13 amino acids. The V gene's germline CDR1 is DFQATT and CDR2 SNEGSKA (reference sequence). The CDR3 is CSARPYRGTEAFF. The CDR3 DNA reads TGCAGTGCTAGACCCTACAGAGGCACTGAAGCTTTCTTT.

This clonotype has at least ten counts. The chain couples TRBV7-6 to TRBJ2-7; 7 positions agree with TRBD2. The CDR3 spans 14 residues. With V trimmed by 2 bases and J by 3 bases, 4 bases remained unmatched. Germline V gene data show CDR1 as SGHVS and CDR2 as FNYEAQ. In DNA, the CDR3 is TGTGCCAGCAGCTTATATGCTAGCGGCTACGAGCAGTACTTC. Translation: CASSLYASGYEQYF.

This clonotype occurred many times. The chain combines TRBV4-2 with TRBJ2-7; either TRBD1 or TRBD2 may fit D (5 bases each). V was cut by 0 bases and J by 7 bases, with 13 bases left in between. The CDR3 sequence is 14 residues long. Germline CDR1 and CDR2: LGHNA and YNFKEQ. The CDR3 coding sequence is TGTGCCAGCAGCCAAGATGCTGGGACGCGGGAGCAGTACTTC. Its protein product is CASSQDAGTREQYF.

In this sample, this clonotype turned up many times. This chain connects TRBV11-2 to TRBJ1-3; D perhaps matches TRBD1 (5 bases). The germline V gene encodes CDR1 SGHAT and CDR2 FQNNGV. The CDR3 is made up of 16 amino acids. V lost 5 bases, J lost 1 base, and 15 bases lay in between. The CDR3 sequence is CASSISGPWSGNTIYF. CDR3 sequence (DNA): TGTGCCAGCAGCATCTCGGGACCTTGGTCTGGAAACACCATATATTTT.

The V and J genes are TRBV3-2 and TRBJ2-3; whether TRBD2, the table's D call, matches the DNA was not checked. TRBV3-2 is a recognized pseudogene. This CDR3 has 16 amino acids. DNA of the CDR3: TGTGCCAGCAGCCAAGTGATTAGCGGAAGCACAGATACGCAGTATTTT. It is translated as CASSQVISGSTDTQYF.

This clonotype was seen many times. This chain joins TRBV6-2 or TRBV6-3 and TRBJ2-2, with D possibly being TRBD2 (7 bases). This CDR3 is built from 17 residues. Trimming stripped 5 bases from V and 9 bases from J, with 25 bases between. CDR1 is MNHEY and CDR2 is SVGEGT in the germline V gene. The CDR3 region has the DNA TGTGCCAGCAGTCCACCACTCTTCCGCGGGGGCTACCGGGAGCTGTTTTTT. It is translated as CASSPPLFRGGYRELFF.

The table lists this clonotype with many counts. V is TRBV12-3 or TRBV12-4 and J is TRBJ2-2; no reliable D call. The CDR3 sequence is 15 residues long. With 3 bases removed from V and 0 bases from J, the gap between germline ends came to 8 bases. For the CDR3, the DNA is TGTGCCAGCAGTTTCGAACGGTCGAACACCGGGGAGCTGTTTTTT. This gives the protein CASSFERSNTGELFF.

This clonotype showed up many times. The CDR3 spells CSALQGNTEAFF. The CDR3 nucleotides are TGCAGTGCTTTACAGGGGAACACTGAAGCTTTCTTT. V usage is TRBV20-1 and J usage is TRBJ1-1; tentative D call: TRBD1 (6 bases). This CDR3 has 12 residues. Germline V lookup: CDR1 DFQATT, CDR2 SNEGSKA (reference sequence). V gave up 5 bases and J gave up 1 base, with 8 bases separating them.

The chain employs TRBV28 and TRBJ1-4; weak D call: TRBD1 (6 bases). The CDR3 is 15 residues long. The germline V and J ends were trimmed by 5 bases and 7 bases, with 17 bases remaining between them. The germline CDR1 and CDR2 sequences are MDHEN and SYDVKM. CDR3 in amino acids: CASSPRTAYGEKLFF. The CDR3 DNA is TGTGCCAGCAGTCCCCGGACAGCTTATGGTGAAAAACTGTTTTTT.

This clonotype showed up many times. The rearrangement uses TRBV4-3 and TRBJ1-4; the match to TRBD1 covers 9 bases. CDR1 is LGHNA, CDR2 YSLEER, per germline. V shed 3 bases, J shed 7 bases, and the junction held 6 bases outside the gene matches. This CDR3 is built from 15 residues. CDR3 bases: TGCGCCAGCAGCCAGTCCGGGACAGGGCTTGAAAAACTGTTTTTT. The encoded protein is CASSQSGTGLEKLFF.

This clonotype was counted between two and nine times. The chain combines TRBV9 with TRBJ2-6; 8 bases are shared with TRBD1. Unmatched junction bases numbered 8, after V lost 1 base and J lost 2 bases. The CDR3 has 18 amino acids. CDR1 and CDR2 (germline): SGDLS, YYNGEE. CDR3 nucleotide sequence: TGTGCCAGCAGCGTAAGACAGGGGATAGAGGCTGGGGCCAACGTCCTGACTTTC. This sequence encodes CASSVRQGIEAGANVLTF.

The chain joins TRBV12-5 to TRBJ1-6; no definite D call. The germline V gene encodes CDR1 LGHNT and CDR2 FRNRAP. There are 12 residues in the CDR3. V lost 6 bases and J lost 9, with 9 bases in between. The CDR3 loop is CASGRPLSPLHF. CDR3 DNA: TGTGCTAGTGGAAGACCGCTTTCACCCCTCCACTTT.

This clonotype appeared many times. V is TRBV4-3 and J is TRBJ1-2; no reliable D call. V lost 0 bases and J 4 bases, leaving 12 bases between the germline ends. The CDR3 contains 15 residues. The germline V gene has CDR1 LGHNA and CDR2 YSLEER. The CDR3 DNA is TGCGCCAGCAGCCAAGATCGCGAGATGGGCTATGGCTACACCTTC. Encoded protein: CASSQDREMGYGYTF.

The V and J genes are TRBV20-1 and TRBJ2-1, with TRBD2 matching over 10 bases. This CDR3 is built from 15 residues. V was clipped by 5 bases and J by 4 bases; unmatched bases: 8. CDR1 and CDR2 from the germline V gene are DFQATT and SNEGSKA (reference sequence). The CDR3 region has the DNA TGCAGTGCTTATACCGGGACTAGCGAGTACAATGAGCAGTTCTTC. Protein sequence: CSAYTGTSEYNEQFF.

Here the CDR3 reads CASSLTPGQGNEQFF. The CDR3 DNA is TGTGCCAGCAGCTTAACCCCGGGACAGGGGAATGAGCAGTTCTTC. The rearrangement links TRBV7-2 to TRBJ2-1, with TRBD1 matching 10 bases. Germline V gives CDR1 SGHTA, CDR2 FQGNSA. The CDR3 is 15 amino acids. V shed 2 bases, J shed 7 bases, and the junction held 5 bases outside the gene matches. Combining the CDR3 with reference TRBV7-2 and TRBJ2-1 gives the whole variable domain GAGVSQSPSNKVTEKGKDVELRCDPISGHTALYWYRQSLGQGLEFLIYFQGNSAPDKSGLPSDRFSAERTGGSVSTLTIQRTQQEDSAVYLCASSLTPGQGNEQFFGPGTRLTVL.

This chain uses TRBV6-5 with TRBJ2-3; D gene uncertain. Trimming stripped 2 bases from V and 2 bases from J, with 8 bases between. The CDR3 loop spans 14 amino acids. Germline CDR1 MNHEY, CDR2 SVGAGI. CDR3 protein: CASSYAAATDTQYF. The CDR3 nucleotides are TGTGCCAGCAGTTACGCTGCAGCCACAGATACGCAGTATTTT.